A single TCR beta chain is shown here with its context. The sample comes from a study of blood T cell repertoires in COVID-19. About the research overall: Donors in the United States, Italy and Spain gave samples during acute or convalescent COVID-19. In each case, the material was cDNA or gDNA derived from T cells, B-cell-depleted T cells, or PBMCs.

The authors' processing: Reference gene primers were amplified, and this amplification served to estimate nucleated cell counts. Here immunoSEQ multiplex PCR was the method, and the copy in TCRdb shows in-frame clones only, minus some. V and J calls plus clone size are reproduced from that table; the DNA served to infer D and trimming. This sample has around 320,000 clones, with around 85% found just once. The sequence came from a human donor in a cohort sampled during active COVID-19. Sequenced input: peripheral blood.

The CDR3 nucleotides are TGTGCCTCAACGGGGGGTTTGGACACCGGGGAGCTGTTTTTT. Translated, it gives CASTGGLDTGELFF. The chain recombines TRBV10-3 with TRBJ2-2, with 7 bases lining up with TRBD2. This CDR3 is 14 amino acids long. J lost 3 bases, V lost 11 bases, and 9 bases had no gene match. Per the germline V gene, CDR1 is ENHRY and CDR2 is SYGVKD.